This entry lists 23 T cell receptor beta chains sequenced from one sample in a study of beta chain features in type 1 diabetes. General observations from the study: For Type 1 diabetes patients, all four CD4+ subsets carried TCRB CDR3s that were moderately but significantly shorter.

These TCRs are of unknown antigen specificity. Every bit of the isolated RNA underwent reverse transcription, so sequencing read expressed TCRB transcripts. This table comes from immunoSEQ multiplex PCR, and its TCRdb copy is limited to in-frame clones, with some not included. Counted here are some 660,000 clones, around 15% occurring once; the ten biggest clones make up 0.035% to 0.045%. Sequences were obtained from naive CD4+ T cells from blood. The receptors come from a man between 18 and 35 years old with type 1 diabetes.

The chain uses TRBV5-1 and TRBJ2-4; 8 bases match TRBD2. The CDR3 covers 17 residues. Losses at the gene ends were 3 bases for V and 0 bases for J; bases not matched to a gene: 8. Germline values: CDR1 SGHRS, CDR2 YFSETQ. CDR3 DNA sequence: TGCGCCAGCAGCTGGGCCAGCGGGGGCTTAGCCAAAAACATTCAGTACTTC. Its protein is CASSWASGGLAKNIQYF.

A few counts support this clone. Other DNA sequences within the sample encode an identical CDR3. The chain is built from TRBV7-2 and TRBJ2-7, with D maybe TRBD2 (7 bases). Trimming stripped 4 bases from V and 1 base from J, with 14 bases between. The CDR3 contains 15 residues. Germline CDR1 SGHTA, CDR2 FQGNSA. The CDR3 bases are TGTGCCAGCAGCTCCCGGGGAGGGGGTTCCTACGAGCAGTACTTC. It is translated as CASSSRGGGSYEQYF.

The V gene is TRBV29-1, the J gene TRBJ1-2; 11 positions match TRBD1. The trim removed 6 bases at V and 2 bases at J, leaving 8 bases unmatched. Per germline, CDR1 SQVTM and CDR2 ANQGSEA. The CDR3 spans 15 residues. CDR3 loop: CSVPGGTGGNYGYTF. The CDR3 DNA reads TGCAGCGTCCCCGGGGGGACAGGGGGAAACTATGGCTACACCTTC.

V and J are TRBV6-1 and TRBJ2-7; 11 positions match TRBD2. The CDR3 length is 14 residues. With V trimmed by 6 bases and J by 3 bases, 4 bases remained unmatched. Germline V gene sequence: CDR1 MNHNS, CDR2 SASEGT. CDR3 loop: CASRVTSGSYEQYF. The CDR3 bases are TGTGCCAGCAGAGTAACTAGCGGGAGCTACGAGCAGTACTTC.

The chain recombines TRBV4-3 with TRBJ2-7; D remains unclear. CDR1 LGHNA and CDR2 YSLEER come from the germline V gene. V was clipped by 0 bases and J by 2 bases, with 5 bases between them. The CDR3 length is 13 residues. CDR3 in DNA: TGCGCCAGCAGCCAAGATGCAACCTACGAGCAGTACTTC. The encoded protein is CASSQDATYEQYF.

This clone appeared a few times. The V call is TRBV28, the J call TRBJ2-7; 8 bases map to TRBD2. With V trimmed by 7 bases and J by 3 bases, 8 bases remained unmatched. The germline V gene encodes CDR1 MDHEN and CDR2 SYDVKM. CDR3 length: 14 amino acids. In nucleotides, the CDR3 is TGTGCCAGCAATTCAGCGGGAGAGGACTACGAGCAGTACTTC. Translation: CASNSAGEDYEQYF.

The rearrangement links TRBV14 to TRBJ1-6, with D hard to call. The CDR3 length is 16 residues. In germline, CDR1 is SGHDN, CDR2 FVKESK. With 1 base removed from V and 8 bases from J, the gap between germline ends came to 15 bases. The CDR3 here is CASSQGPTSVHSPLHF. The CDR3 DNA sequence: TGTGCCAGCAGCCAAGGGCCCACATCGGTGCATTCACCCCTCCACTTT.

The chain links TRBV4-1 to TRBJ2-4; 8 bases match TRBD2. The germline V gene has CDR1 MGHRA and CDR2 YSYEKL. The V and J ends lost 2 bases and 0 bases, in that order; junction bases with no gene match: 3. The CDR3 length is 16 residues. CDR3 DNA sequence: TGCGCCAGCAGCCAACCACTAGCGGTAGCCAAAAACATTCAGTACTTC. It encodes CASSQPLAVAKNIQYF.

The chain carries TRBV15 and TRBJ2-1; 10 bases fit TRBD2. The CDR3 is made up of 14 amino acids. J gave up 9 bases and V 9 bases, and 11 bases lay outside the gene matches. CDR1 and CDR2 (germline): LNHNV, YYDKDF (reference sequence). The CDR3 here is CATWTSGTKAEQFF. The CDR3 DNA reads TGTGCCACGTGGACTAGCGGTACCAAGGCTGAGCAGTTCTTC. The variable domain in full, with the rest retrieved from reference TRBV15 and TRBJ2-1, is DAMVIQNPRYQVTQFGKPVTLSCSQTLNHNVMYWYQQKSSQAPKLLFHYYDKDFNNEADTPDNFQSRRPNTSFCFLDIRSPGLGDTAMYLCATWTSGTKAEQFFGPGTRLTVL.

In its sample, this clone was seen a few times. This rearrangement joins TRBV14 to TRBJ1-1; a weak D match, TRBD1 (5 bases). V was cut by 4 bases and J by 6 bases, with 21 bases left in between. The CDR3 is made up of 16 amino acids. Germline V gene lookup returns CDR1 SGHDN and CDR2 FVKESK. The CDR3 DNA reads TGTGCCAGCAGCCCACGGGGCCTCACGACTATAGCTGAAGCTTTCTTT. Its translation: CASSPRGLTTIAEAFF.

This clone was counted only a few times. The V call is TRBV30, the J call TRBJ1-1; maybe TRBD1 (6 bases). Germline CDR1 is GTSNPN and CDR2 is SVGIG (reference sequence). This CDR3 has 14 residues. Trimming took 3 bases from V and 8 from J, leaving 19 bases between them. The CDR3 spells CAWSRGVSWGEAFF. The CDR3 DNA is TGTGCCTGGAGCAGGGGAGTAAGTTGGGGGGAAGCTTTCTTT.

This clone was picked up a small number of times. The sample holds other DNA sequences that translate to the same CDR3. The chain has TRBV4-3 and TRBJ2-3; no definite D call. This CDR3 has 14 amino acids. The V gene's germline CDR1 is LGHNA and CDR2 YSLEER. Between the trimmed V and J ends, which lost 0 bases and 2 bases, there was a span of 6 bases. Written as DNA, the CDR3 is TGCGCCAGCAGCCAAGATCTTTCCACAGATACGCAGTATTTT. Its protein product is CASSQDLSTDTQYF.

This chain uses TRBV5-1 with TRBJ2-1; weak D call: TRBD2 (5 bases). V was trimmed by 4 bases and J by 10 bases, leaving 24 bases between them. The CDR3 contains 16 residues. The germline V gene has CDR1 SGHRS and CDR2 YFSETQ. This CDR3 reads CASSPWPLDSGGEQFF. The CDR3, as DNA: TGCGCCAGCAGCCCTTGGCCCTTGGACTCTGGCGGGGAGCAGTTCTTC. Using reference TRBV5-1 and TRBJ2-1 for the parts outside the CDR3, the full variable domain is KAGVTQTPRYLIKTRGQQVTLSCSPISGHRSVSWYQQTPGQGLQFLFEYFSETQRNKGNFPGRFSGRQFSNSRSEMNVSTLELGDSALYLCASSPWPLDSGGEQFFGPGTRLTVL.

The sample holds a few counts of this clone. The chain combines TRBV29-1 with TRBJ2-3; D remains unclear. The ends were cut back, 4 bases at V and 4 bases at J, with 15 bases in the middle. The CDR3 extends over 14 amino acids. CDR1 is SQVTM and CDR2 is ANQGSEA in the germline V gene. CDR3 DNA sequence: TGCAGCGTTGGAGACGAGATCTTGTCAGATACGCAGTATTTT. This gives the protein CSVGDEILSDTQYF.

The chain is built from TRBV5-8 and TRBJ2-7, with D perhaps matching TRBD1 (5 bases). The germline gives CDR1 SGHTS, CDR2 YDEGEE. V was cut by 1 base and J by 1 base, with 15 bases left in between. This CDR3 comprises 16 residues. The DNA for the CDR3 is TGTGCCAGCAGCTTGTTTACACAGGTCCTTTCCTACGAGCAGTACTTC. Residues: CASSLFTQVLSYEQYF.

This clone was counted between two and nine times. This chain uses TRBV14 with TRBJ2-7; the D call may be TRBD1 or TRBD2 (5 bases each). V dropped 4 bases and J dropped 9 bases, with 13 bases sitting between them. Germline CDR1 reads SGHDN; CDR2 reads FVKESK. This CDR3 is built from 12 residues. The CDR3 DNA follows: TGTGCCAGCAGCCCGAGGGGCAGCAGGCAGTACTTC. This codes for CASSPRGSRQYF.

This clone has only a few counts. V and J are TRBV7-9 and TRBJ2-5, with D hard to call. Trimming took off 5 bases at V and 5 bases at J, with 12 bases between the two ends. The germline CDR1 and CDR2 sequences are SEHNR and FQNEAQ (reference sequence). The CDR3 runs 13 residues. CDR3 sequence reads: CASSDTRRETQYF. DNA for the CDR3: TGTGCCAGCAGCGACACCCGGCGGGAGACCCAGTACTTC. The complete variable domain, with remaining parts taken from reference TRBV7-9 and TRBJ2-5, reads DTGVSQNPRHKITKRGQNVTFRCDPISEHNRLYWYRQTLGQGPEFLTYFQNEAQLEKSRLLSDRFSAERPKGSFSTLEIQRTEQGDSAMYLCASSDTRRETQYFGPGTRLLVL.

This chain links TRBV7-2 with TRBJ2-7; TRBD1 is a possible D gene (6 bases). The CDR3 has 13 residues. Germline CDR1 SGHTA, CDR2 FQGNSA. The V and J ends lost 5 bases and 5 bases respectively, with 13 bases between them. As DNA, the CDR3 is TGTGCCAGCAGCCCCCAGGGGTCCCACGAGCAGTACTTC. Translation: CASSPQGSHEQYF.

This clone has only a few counts. V usage is TRBV15 and J usage is TRBJ1-2; no reliable D call. The germline V and J ends were trimmed by 1 base and 1 base, with 7 bases remaining between them. The germline V gene has CDR1 LNHNV and CDR2 YYDKDF (reference sequence). The CDR3 covers 14 residues. The CDR3 DNA is TGTGCCACCAGCAGAGGCCCTCTTAACTATGGCTACACCTTC. Translation: CATSRGPLNYGYTF.

The rearrangement links TRBV12-5 to TRBJ2-5; possible D gene TRBD2, 6 bases. There are 16 residues in the CDR3. Trimming left V 1 base short and J 1 base short, with 13 bases between. Germline V gene sequence: CDR1 LGHNT, CDR2 FRNRAP. Here the CDR3 reads CASGLGESSAQETQYF. CDR3 coding DNA: TGTGCTAGTGGTTTGGGCGAGTCTAGCGCCCAAGAGACCCAGTACTTC.

This clone was seen only a few times. CDR3 residues: CAISPGPGDQPQHF. In DNA, the CDR3 is TGTGCCATCAGCCCCGGCCCCGGGGATCAGCCCCAGCATTTT. The rearrangement joins TRBV10-3 to TRBJ1-5; D not certain. The V and J ends lost 6 bases and 5 bases respectively, with 14 bases between them. This CDR3 has 14 amino acids. Germline V gives CDR1 ENHRY, CDR2 SYGVKD.

This clone has only a few counts. The V call is TRBV11-2, the J call TRBJ1-1, with 8 bases lining up with TRBD1. V shed 3 bases, J shed 6 bases, and the junction held 0 bases outside the gene matches. The CDR3 loop spans 12 amino acids. The germline gives CDR1 SGHAT, CDR2 FQNNGV. The CDR3 nucleotides are TGTGCCAGCAGCTTCAGGGGGCCTGAAGCTTTCTTT. Translated, it gives CASSFRGPEAFF.

The chain couples TRBV5-1 to TRBJ2-3, with 8 bases aligning to TRBD1. The CDR3 has 16 amino acids. Per the germline V gene, CDR1 is SGHRS and CDR2 is YFSETQ. V lost 4 bases to trimming and J lost 5 bases; unmatched junction nucleotides: 12. Here the CDR3 reads CASSQNFDRGGDTQYF. The CDR3 DNA reads as TGCGCCAGCAGCCAGAACTTTGACAGGGGAGGAGATACGCAGTATTTT.